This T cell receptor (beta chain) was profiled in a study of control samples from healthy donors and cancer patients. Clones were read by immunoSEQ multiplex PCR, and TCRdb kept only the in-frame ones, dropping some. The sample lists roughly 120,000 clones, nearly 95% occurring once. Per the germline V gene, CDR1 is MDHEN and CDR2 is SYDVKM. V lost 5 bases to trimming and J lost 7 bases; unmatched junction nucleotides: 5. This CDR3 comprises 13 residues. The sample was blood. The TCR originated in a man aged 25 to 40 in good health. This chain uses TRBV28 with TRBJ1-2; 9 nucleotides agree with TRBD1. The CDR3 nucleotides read TGTGCCAGCAGTCCGGGACAGGGAACTGGCTACACCTTC. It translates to CASSPGQGTGYTF.